These 31 T cell receptor beta chains were sequenced from one sample in a study of blood T cell repertoires in COVID-19. The table came from immunoSEQ multiplex PCR; TCRdb's copy has only in-frame clones and leaves some out. Of about 200,000 clones detected, 82% appear once; the ten largest clones hold around 5.5%. Input material: PBMCs or T cells enriched from blood (not recorded which). The receptors come from a woman aged 60-75 years with acute COVID-19.

DNA of the CDR3: TGTGCCAGCAGCCCCCGACAGACTAGCACAGATACGCAGTATTTT. Translating gives CASSPRQTSTDTQYF. The chain recombines TRBV7-9 with TRBJ2-3; D may be TRBD1 (5 bases). This CDR3 comprises 15 residues. Trimming left V 5 bases short and J 0 bases short, with 12 bases between. Per germline, CDR1 SEHNR and CDR2 FQNEAQ (reference sequence).

This clone was recorded once. The chain employs TRBV19 and TRBJ2-2; TRBD2 agrees at 7 bases. There are 15 residues in the CDR3. The V and J ends lost 5 bases and 9 bases, in that order; junction bases with no gene match: 12. Germline V lookup: CDR1 LNHDA, CDR2 SQIVND (reference sequence). The CDR3 reads CASSVPMGGVRELFF. CDR3 DNA: TGTGCCAGTAGTGTCCCCATGGGAGGGGTCCGGGAGCTGTTTTTT.

The chain combines TRBV9 with TRBJ2-7, with TRBD2 as a possible D gene (7 bases). Germline lookup yields CDR1 SGDLS and CDR2 YYNGEE. The CDR3 has 18 amino acids. The ends were cut back, 3 bases at V and 2 bases at J, with 24 bases in the middle. CDR3 coding DNA: TGTGCCAGCAGCGAAAGTCCCTTGGGGGGGGCAAAACCCTACGAGCAGTACTTC. Protein: CASSESPLGGAKPYEQYF.

The V call is TRBV2, the J call TRBJ2-1; TRBD2 might be the D (6 bases). The CDR3 has 12 residues. Per the germline V gene, CDR1 is SNHLY and CDR2 is FYNNEI. The V and J ends lost 7 bases and 9 bases respectively, with 13 bases between them. CDR3 residues: CASMEGTVEQFF. Here the CDR3 DNA reads TGTGCCAGCATGGAGGGAACGGTTGAGCAGTTCTTC.

The rearrangement uses TRBV4-3 and TRBJ2-2, with D unclear. The CDR3 covers 13 residues. Germline V gene sequence: CDR1 LGHNA, CDR2 YSLEER. Trimming removed 3 bases at V and 6 bases at J, with 8 bases between. This CDR3 reads CASSHPMAGELFF. In DNA, the CDR3 is TGCGCCAGCAGCCATCCTATGGCCGGGGAGCTGTTTTTT.

V and J are TRBV2 and TRBJ1-5; 7 bases agree with TRBD1. CDR1 and CDR2 (germline): SNHLY, FYNNEI. The length of the CDR3 is 16 residues. Trimming cost V 5 bases and J 5 bases; bases outside gene matches: 12. In nucleotides, the CDR3 is TGTGCCAGCAGTACCGCCGACAGGGTGGAAGATCAGCCCCAGCATTTT. It yields the protein CASSTADRVEDQPQHF.

The rearrangement uses TRBV5-1 and TRBJ2-5, with 8 bases identical to TRBD1. The germline gives CDR1 SGHRS, CDR2 YFSETQ. The CDR3 is made up of 14 amino acids. After removal of 4 bases from V and 4 bases from J, the junction contained 6 bases not matched to a gene. CDR3 in DNA: TGCGCCAGCAGCGATGGGACAGGAGGAGAGACCCAGTACTTC. Residues: CASSDGTGGETQYF.

This clone appeared once. The CDR3 protein is CASSQGQGLNTGELFF. The DNA for the CDR3 is TGTGCCAGCAGCCAAGGGCAGGGGCTAAACACCGGGGAGCTGTTTTTT. The chain is built from TRBV4-2 and TRBJ2-2; TRBD1 might be the D (6 bases). The CDR3 covers 16 residues. Per germline, CDR1 LGHNA and CDR2 YNFKEQ. Trimming cost V 1 base and J 2 bases, with 11 bases left between them.

The rearrangement joins TRBV27 to TRBJ1-2; 11 nucleotides match TRBD1. CDR1 is MNHEY, CDR2 SMNVEV, per germline (reference sequence). The CDR3 runs to 15 residues. Trimming cost V 6 bases and J 8 bases; bases outside gene matches: 11. The CDR3 loop reads CASRPAGTGGTGYTF. Written as DNA, the CDR3 is TGTGCCAGCAGACCAGCCGGGACAGGGGGAACAGGCTACACCTTC.

CDR3 protein: CASSLGRNTEAFF. The CDR3 DNA reads TGTGCCAGCAGTTTGGGCAGGAACACTGAAGCTTTCTTT. The chain couples TRBV27 to TRBJ1-1; D call uncertain. CDR3 length: 13 amino acids. In germline, CDR1 is MNHEY, CDR2 SMNVEV (reference sequence). With 3 bases removed from V and 1 base from J, the gap between germline ends came to 6 bases.

The CDR3 DNA is TGTGCCAGTAGTGTCTTAGTGCATGAGCAGTTCTTC. Translated, it gives CASSVLVHEQFF. This chain links TRBV19 with TRBJ2-1; the D is unclear. This CDR3 has 12 amino acids. In germline, CDR1 is LNHDA, CDR2 SQIVND (reference sequence). V was pared by 5 bases and J by 8 bases, with 10 bases between.

This clone is a singleton in its sample. The chain is built from TRBV4-3 and TRBJ2-3, with D perhaps matching TRBD2 (6 bases). V lost 1 base and J 4 bases, leaving 9 bases between the germline ends. The germline gives CDR1 LGHNA, CDR2 YSLEER. The CDR3 spans 14 residues. The CDR3: CASSQGSGADTQYF. The CDR3 DNA reads as TGCGCCAGCAGCCAAGGGTCGGGGGCAGATACGCAGTATTTT.

The chain combines TRBV10-3 with TRBJ1-4; D remains ambiguous. This CDR3 region has 14 residues. With 2 bases removed from V and 7 bases from J, the gap between germline ends came to 11 bases. From germline, CDR1 is ENHRY and CDR2 SYGVKD. The DNA for the CDR3 is TGTGCCATCAGTGAGGCGGGAAGGAGTGAAAAACTGTTTTTT. This translates into CAISEAGRSEKLFF.

This rearrangement joins TRBV18 to TRBJ2-1, with TRBD1 matching 7 bases. Per germline, CDR1 KGHSH and CDR2 LQKENI. This CDR3 has 17 residues. The J segment lost 5 bases and the V segment lost 2 bases, leaving 12 bases of the junction unmatched. CDR3 region: CASSPSSGQATHNEQFF. For the CDR3, the DNA is TGTGCCAGCTCACCAAGCTCCGGACAGGCCACTCACAATGAGCAGTTCTTC.

The chain employs TRBV9 and TRBJ2-7; TRBD1 is a possible D gene (6 bases). CDR1 and CDR2 from the germline V gene are SGDLS and YYNGEE. V was trimmed by 0 bases and J by 2 bases, leaving 15 bases between them. The CDR3 totals 16 residues. The CDR3 coding sequence is TGTGCCAGCAGCGTAGGTGCAATGAGGGGGACCTACGAGCAGTACTTC. It codes for CASSVGAMRGTYEQYF.

The J gene is TRBJ2-3, the V gene TRBV5-8, with no clear D. Looked up from germline, CDR1 is SGHTS and CDR2 is YDEGEE. This CDR3 is 15 amino acids long. The V and J ends lost 6 bases and 2 bases respectively, with 16 bases between them. In nucleotides, the CDR3 is TGTGCCAGCATCTCGGCAGGCTCCAACACAGATACGCAGTATTTT. Its protein product is CASISAGSNTDTQYF.

The chain uses TRBV3-1 (or the pseudogene TRBV3-2) and TRBJ1-2; no clear D. Germline loops: CDR1 LGHDT, CDR2 YNNKEL (reference sequence). The ends were cut back, 0 bases at V and 8 bases at J, with 13 bases in the middle. This CDR3 is built from 14 residues. The CDR3 nucleotides are TGTGCCAGCAGCCAAGAGACCAGTAGGAGCGGCTACACCTTC. This encodes CASSQETSRSGYTF.

As DNA, the CDR3 is TGTGCCACCAGTCCGCAATTGGGACTGGAAGAGACCCAGTACTTC. It encodes CATSPQLGLEETQYF. V gene TRBV15 combines with J gene TRBJ2-5, with D possibly matching TRBD2 (6 bases). Between the trimmed V and J ends, which lost 6 bases and 3 bases, there was a span of 17 bases. This CDR3 region has 15 residues. Per the germline V gene, CDR1 is LNHNV and CDR2 is YYDKDF (reference sequence). Full variable domain (rest looked up from reference TRBV15 and TRBJ2-5): DAMVIQNPRYQVTQFGKPVTLSCSQTLNHNVMYWYQQKSSQAPKLLFHYYDKDFNNEADTPDNFQSRRPNTSFCFLDIRSPGLGDTAMYLCATSPQLGLEETQYFGPGTRLLVL.

The chain links TRBV2 to TRBJ2-7; 8 bases align to TRBD2. With V trimmed by 7 bases and J by 3 bases, 8 bases remained unmatched. Germline V gives CDR1 SNHLY, CDR2 FYNNEI. This CDR3 region has 14 residues. CDR3 amino acids: CASTRLARYYEQYF. Written as DNA, the CDR3 is TGTGCCAGCACTCGACTAGCGCGGTACTACGAGCAGTACTTC.

In its sample, this clone was seen a few times. The chain has TRBV2 and TRBJ1-2; a weak D match, TRBD1 (6 bases). Germline V CDR1 and CDR2: SNHLY, FYNNEI. The V end was cut by 7 bases, the J end by 3 bases, with 15 bases between. The CDR3 extends over 14 amino acids. The CDR3 spells CASKDSWGDYGYTF. CDR3 coding DNA: TGTGCCAGCAAGGACAGCTGGGGTGACTATGGCTACACCTTC. Drawing the rest from reference TRBV2 and TRBJ1-2, the complete variable domain is EPEVTQTPSHQVTQMGQEVILRCVPISNHLYFYWYRQILGQKVEFLVSFYNNEISEKSEIFDDQFSVERPDGSNFTLKIRSTKLEDSAMYFCASKDSWGDYGYTFGSGTRLTVV.

The chain recombines TRBV5-8 with TRBJ2-7, with 15 bases lining up with TRBD2. The CDR3 consists of 14 residues. V lost 6 bases to trimming and J lost 3 bases; unmatched junction nucleotides: 1. CDR1 is SGHTS and CDR2 is YDEGEE in the germline V gene. CDR3 sequence: CASKGLAGGYEQYF. CDR3 sequence (DNA): TGTGCCAGCAAGGGACTAGCGGGAGGCTACGAGCAGTACTTC.

This clone turned up a few times. This rearrangement joins TRBV28 to TRBJ1-2; D uncertain. The CDR3 has 11 amino acids. Germline values: CDR1 MDHEN, CDR2 SYDVKM. V dropped 6 bases and J dropped 5 bases, with 7 bases sitting between them. CDR3 bases: TGTGCCAGCAGCGCCCGGTATGGCTACACCTTC. It yields the protein CASSARYGYTF.

The chain uses TRBV24-1 and TRBJ2-7, with TRBD1 matching over 11 bases. CDR1 is KGHDR and CDR2 is SFDVKD in the germline V gene. The CDR3 is made up of 15 amino acids. With 4 bases clipped from V and 3 bases from J, the junction kept 4 bases outside the gene matches. Here the CDR3 reads CATSDAGTGGYEQYF. As DNA, the CDR3 is TGTGCCACCAGTGACGCCGGGACAGGGGGCTACGAGCAGTACTTC.

This rearrangement joins TRBV19 to TRBJ2-5; D is possibly TRBD1 (7 bases). Per the germline V gene, CDR1 is LNHDA and CDR2 is SQIVND (reference sequence). This CDR3 has 14 residues. V shed 7 bases and J shed 7 bases, with 19 bases lying between them. The CDR3 DNA sequence: TGTGCCAGTACCAGGGGGGTTCGTGATGGGACCCAGTACTTC. Protein: CASTRGVRDGTQYF. The full variable domain, completed using reference TRBV19 and TRBJ2-5, is DGGITQSPKYLFRKEGQNVTLSCEQNLNHDAMYWYRQDPGQGLRLIYYSQIVNDFQKGDIAEGYSVSREKKESFPLTVTSAQKNPTAFYLCASTRGVRDGTQYFGPGTRLLVL.

This clone was found once. The chain has TRBV6-6 and TRBJ1-2, with D unresolved. Germline V gene data show CDR1 as MNHNY and CDR2 as SVGAGI (reference sequence). The V gene lost 3 bases and the J gene lost 9 bases, with 8 bases spanning the gap. The CDR3 length is 11 residues. The CDR3 spells CASSYSLSYTF. The CDR3 DNA reads TGTGCCAGCAGTTATAGTCTGAGCTACACCTTC.

This clone was counted a single time. The V and J genes are TRBV30 and TRBJ1-2, with D maybe TRBD1 (6 bases). Trimming took 2 bases from V and 6 from J, leaving 10 bases between them. The germline gives CDR1 GTSNPN, CDR2 SVGIG (reference sequence). The CDR3 totals 12 residues. Here the CDR3 DNA reads TGTGCCTGGAGTTCAGGGGTTAATGGCTACACCTTC. Its translation: CAWSSGVNGYTF.

In its sample, this clone was seen a few times. The chain couples TRBV19 to TRBJ1-5; no clear D. Between the trimmed V and J ends, which lost 9 bases and 6 bases, there was a span of 15 bases. Germline V gives CDR1 LNHDA, CDR2 SQIVND (reference sequence). The CDR3 is 13 amino acids. The CDR3 loop reads CASADTETQPQHF. For the CDR3, the DNA is TGTGCCAGCGCCGATACAGAGACTCAGCCCCAGCATTTT.

The chain combines TRBV30 with TRBJ2-1; possible D gene TRBD2, 5 bases. V was shortened by 2 bases and J by 1 base, with 15 bases between the two germline ends. This CDR3 contains 16 residues. The germline V gene has CDR1 GTSNPN and CDR2 SVGIG (reference sequence). The CDR3 loop is CAWSRARAQSYNEQFF. In nucleotides, the CDR3 is TGTGCCTGGAGTAGGGCGAGGGCCCAATCCTACAATGAGCAGTTCTTC.

Here the CDR3 DNA reads TGTGCCAGCAGCGTAGTGCCAGGGGTGAACACTGAAGCTTTCTTT. Translated: CASSVVPGVNTEAFF. The gene calls are TRBV9 and TRBJ1-1, with D possibly being TRBD1 (6 bases). Germline lookup yields CDR1 SGDLS and CDR2 YYNGEE. This CDR3 has 15 amino acids. Trimming took off 0 bases at V and 0 bases at J, with 9 bases between the two ends.

The chain links TRBV4-2 to TRBJ1-3; D not resolved. Trimming shortened V by 4 bases and J by 0 bases, and 10 bases separated the two germline ends. The CDR3 runs 15 residues. Germline V gene lookup returns CDR1 LGHNA and CDR2 YNFKEQ. CDR3 protein: CASSPGSSSGNTIYF. The CDR3 DNA follows: TGTGCCAGCAGCCCGGGAAGTAGCTCTGGAAACACCATATATTTT.

The V gene is TRBV4-3, the J gene TRBJ1-2, with D tentatively TRBD1 (5 bases). Germline loops: CDR1 LGHNA, CDR2 YSLEER. The CDR3 is 18 amino acids. With 0 bases removed from V and 3 bases from J, the gap between germline ends came to 20 bases. The CDR3 reads CASSQDRAGGVRDYGYTF. The CDR3 DNA sequence: TGCGCCAGCAGCCAAGATCGGGCTGGGGGGGTTAGGGACTATGGCTACACCTTC.